This T cell receptor (beta chain) was recorded in a study of tumor and adjacent non-tumor tissue in lung cancer. As for the study in general: Around 4.2 million productive TCRbeta reads were obtained per sample on average.

This CDR3 has 14 residues. CDR1 and CDR2 from the germline V gene are MNHEY and SVGEGT. No cell sorting was done before RNA was extracted from the tissue. This non-tumor lung sample came from over 3 cm beyond the tumor edge. Newly diagnosed lung cancer patients had thoracic surgery in China, August–late 2014, without prior chemotherapy. Concerning this clonotype itself: A much larger clone is a single base away; this may be a read error.

The library came from three nested PCR rounds adapted from ARM-PCR protocols. TCRdb independently ran MiXCR on the multiplex PCR reads; one entry per CDR3 protein. The profile shows some 100,000 distinct CDR3 sequences, more than 80% of them singletons. Source material: distant non-tumor lung tissue. The sequence was obtained from a man aged 55-75 years with small cell lung cancer. V is TRBV6-2 or TRBV6-3 and J is TRBJ1-5, with D tentatively TRBD1 (6 bases). The J call is in doubt because the DNA end fits TRBJ2-3 better. In DNA form, the CDR3 reads TGTGCCAGCACCAAAACAGGGCCGAGGGAGCCCCAGTATTTT. Translating gives CASTKTGPREPQYF.